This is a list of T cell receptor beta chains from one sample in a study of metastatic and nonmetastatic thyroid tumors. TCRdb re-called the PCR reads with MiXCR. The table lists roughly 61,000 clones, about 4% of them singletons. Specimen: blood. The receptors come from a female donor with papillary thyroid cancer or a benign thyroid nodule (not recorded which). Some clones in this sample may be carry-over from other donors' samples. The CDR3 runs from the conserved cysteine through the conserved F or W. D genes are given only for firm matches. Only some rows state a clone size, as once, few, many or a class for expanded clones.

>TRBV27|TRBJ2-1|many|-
CASSWGRASEQFF
TGTGCCAGCAGTTGGGGCAGGGCTTCTGAGCAGTTCTTC
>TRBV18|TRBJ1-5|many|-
CASSPRGGGSQHF
TGTGCCAGCTCCCCACGGGGGGGTGGGTCCCAGCATTTT
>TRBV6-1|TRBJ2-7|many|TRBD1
CASSYKGGAYEQYF
TGTGCCAGCAGTTACAAAGGGGGCGCCTACGAGCAGTACTTC
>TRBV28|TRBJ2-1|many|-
CASSSPAGTALRNEQFF
TGTGCCAGCAGTTCCCCGGCGGGGACAGCCCTGAGGAATGAGCAGTTCTTC
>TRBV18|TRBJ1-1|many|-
CASSPNSDTEAFF
TGTGCCAGCTCACCCAACTCCGACACTGAAGCTTTCTTT
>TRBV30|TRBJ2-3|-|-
CAWSLRTSTADTQYF
TGTGCCTGGAGTCTCAGGACCAGTACCGCAGATACGCAGTATTTT
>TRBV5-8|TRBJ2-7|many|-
CASSLAGGSSYEQYF
TGTGCCAGCAGCTTGGCCGGGGGATCCTCCTACGAGCAGTACTTC
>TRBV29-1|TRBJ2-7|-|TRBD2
CSVEGTSASYEQYF
TGCAGCGTTGAAGGGACTAGCGCATCCTACGAGCAGTACTTC
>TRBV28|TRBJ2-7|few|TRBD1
CASIFIQGAVNEQYF
TGTGCCAGCATCTTCATTCAGGGGGCGGTCAACGAGCAGTACTTC
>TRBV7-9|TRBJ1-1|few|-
CASRIGVADTEAFF
TGTGCCAGCAGGATCGGGGTCGCGGACACTGAAGCTTTCTTT
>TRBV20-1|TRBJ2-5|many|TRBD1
CSFQGDGRETQYF
TGCAGTTTCCAGGGGGACGGCCGGGAGACCCAGTACTTC
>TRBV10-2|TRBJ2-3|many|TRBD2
CASRGLAADDTQYF
TGCGCCAGCAGAGGACTAGCGGCTGATGATACGCAGTATTTT
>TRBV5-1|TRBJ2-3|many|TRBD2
CASSLEGASGRWRTDTQYF
TGCGCCAGCAGCTTGGAAGGGGCTAGCGGGAGGTGGCGCACAGATACGCAGTATTTT
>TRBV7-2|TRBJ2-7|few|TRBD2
CASQGLAVREQYF
TGTGCCAGCCAGGGACTAGCGGTGCGGGAGCAGTACTTC
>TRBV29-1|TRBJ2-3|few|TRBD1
CSALGTGVTDTQYF
TGCAGCGCCCTCGGGACAGGGGTCACAGATACGCAGTATTTT
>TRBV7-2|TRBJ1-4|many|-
CASSPKTGSEKLFF
TGTGCCAGCAGCCCCAAGACAGGTTCTGAAAAACTGTTTTTT
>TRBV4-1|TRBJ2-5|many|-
CASSQEGVWKETQYF
TGCGCCAGCAGCCAAGAGGGGGTCTGGAAAGAGACCCAGTACTTC
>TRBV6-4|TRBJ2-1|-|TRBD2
CANSYKREGSNEQFF
TGTGCCAACAGTTATAAGCGGGAGGGATCAAATGAGCAGTTCTTC
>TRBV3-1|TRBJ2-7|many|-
CASSPRTRGVEQYF
TGTGCCAGCAGCCCTCGGACGAGGGGGGTGGAGCAGTACTTC
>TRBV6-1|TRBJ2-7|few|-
CASRELALRDQYF
TGTGCCAGCAGGGAGTTAGCCCTCCGCGATCAGTACTTC
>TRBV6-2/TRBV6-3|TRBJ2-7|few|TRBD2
CASTRLAGEDHEQYF
TGTGCCAGCACCAGACTAGCGGGAGAAGACCACGAGCAGTACTTC
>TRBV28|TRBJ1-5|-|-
CASSLIQGRSQPQHF
TGTGCCAGCAGTTTGATCCAGGGAAGGAGTCAGCCCCAGCATTTT
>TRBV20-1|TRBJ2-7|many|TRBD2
CSARALAGSYEQYF
TGCAGTGCTAGAGCACTAGCGGGGTCCTACGAGCAGTACTTC
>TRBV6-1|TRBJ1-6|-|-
CASSDRTQNSPLHF
TGTGCCAGCAGTGACAGGACTCAAAATTCACCCCTCCACTTT
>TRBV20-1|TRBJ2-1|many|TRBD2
CSAGRLAGVASSYNEQFF
TGCAGTGCGGGACGACTAGCGGGAGTCGCATCATCCTACAATGAGCAGTTCTTC
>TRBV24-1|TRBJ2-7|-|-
CATSDGGGYEQYF
TGTGCCACCAGTGATGGAGGGGGCTACGAGCAGTACTTC
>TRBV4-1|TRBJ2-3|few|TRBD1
CASSHSGQGTDTQYF
TGCGCCAGCAGCCATTCGGGACAGGGCACAGATACGCAGTATTTT
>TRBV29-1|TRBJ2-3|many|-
CSVAEGADTQYF
TGCAGCGTTGCGGAGGGGGCAGATACGCAGTATTTT
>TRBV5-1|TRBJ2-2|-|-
CASSLGLPGTGELFF
TGCGCCAGCAGCTTGGGACTGCCGGGGACCGGAGAGCTGTTTTTT
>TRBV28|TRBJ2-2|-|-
CASKWNTWELFF
TGTGCCAGCAAGTGGAACACCTGGGAGCTGTTTTTT
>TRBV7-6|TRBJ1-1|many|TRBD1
CASSPRQGVRTEAFF
TGTGCCAGCAGCCCACGACAGGGAGTGAGGACTGAAGCTTTCTTT
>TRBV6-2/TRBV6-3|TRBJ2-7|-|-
CASSYSPGFYEQYF
TGTGCCAGCAGTTACTCACCTGGATTCTACGAGCAGTACTTC
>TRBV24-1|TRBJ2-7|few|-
CATSDSTGGIGAQYF
TGTGCCACCAGTGATTCGACAGGTGGGATCGGTGCGCAGTACTTC
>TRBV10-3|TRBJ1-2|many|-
CAISESGPQSF
TGTGCCATCAGTGAGTCGGGACCGCAGTCCTTC
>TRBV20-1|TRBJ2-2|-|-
CSASEHALNTGELFF
TGCAGTGCTAGTGAGCACGCATTGAACACCGGGGAGCTGTTTTTT
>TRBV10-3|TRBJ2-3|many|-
CAISDVGSSDTQYF
TGTGCCATCAGTGATGTTGGGAGTTCAGATACGCAGTATTTT
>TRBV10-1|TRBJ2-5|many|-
CASSADRAYQETQYF
TGCGCCAGCAGTGCGGACCGGGCGTACCAAGAGACCCAGTACTTC
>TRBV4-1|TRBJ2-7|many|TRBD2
CASSRRLAGADEQYF
TGCGCCAGCAGCCGCCGGCTAGCGGGAGCGGACGAGCAGTACTTC
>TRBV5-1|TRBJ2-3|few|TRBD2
CASSSSGNAGAGDTQYF
TGCGCCAGCAGCTCGTCCGGTAATGCGGGAGCCGGAGATACGCAGTATTTT
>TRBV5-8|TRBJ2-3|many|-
CASSSTGLYTDTQYF
TGTGCCAGCAGCTCCACGGGTCTATACACAGATACGCAGTATTTT
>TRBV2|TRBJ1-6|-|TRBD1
CASSIGGQGNSPLHF
TGTGCCAGCAGTATTGGGGGACAGGGGAATTCACCCCTCCACTTT